Here is one T cell receptor beta chain with its context. Its specificity is not known. The junction and the germline gene differ at one end; a read error may be behind it. Time point in this sample: baseline, week 1 (first vaccination visit). Regarding treatment: pre-vaccination baseline after standard-of-care therapy. The donors' diagnosis was new WHO grade 3 or 4 astrocytoma that was IDH1-mutant and ATRX-lost. This specimen belongs to a study of a mutant IDH1 vaccine in newly diagnosed glioma. Turning to the study itself: Therapy received beforehand was radiotherapy, temozolomide, or both, with most patients given both.

The CDR3 runs 14 residues. Germline V CDR1 and CDR2: SSHAT, FNYEAQ (reference sequence). TCRdb's copy holds only in-frame clones and misses some; the assay was immunoSEQ multiplex PCR. The sample holds 99,000 or so clones, over 85% seen once. Findings of the study overall: There were vaccine-induced immune responses in roughly 93% of the patients. Pseudoprogression seemed unrelated to changes in top peripheral T cell clonotypes.

The chain links TRBV7-7 to TRBJ2-2; TRBD2 aligns across 7 bases. Sequencing was performed on PBMCs, taken from a glioma patient treated with radiotherapy, temozolomide or both. This clonotype originated in a woman between 50 and 59 years old with glioma. The CDR3 nucleotides are TGTGCTAGCAGGTCTAGCGGGAACACCGGGGAGCTGTTTTTT. It yields the protein CASRSSGNTGELFF.